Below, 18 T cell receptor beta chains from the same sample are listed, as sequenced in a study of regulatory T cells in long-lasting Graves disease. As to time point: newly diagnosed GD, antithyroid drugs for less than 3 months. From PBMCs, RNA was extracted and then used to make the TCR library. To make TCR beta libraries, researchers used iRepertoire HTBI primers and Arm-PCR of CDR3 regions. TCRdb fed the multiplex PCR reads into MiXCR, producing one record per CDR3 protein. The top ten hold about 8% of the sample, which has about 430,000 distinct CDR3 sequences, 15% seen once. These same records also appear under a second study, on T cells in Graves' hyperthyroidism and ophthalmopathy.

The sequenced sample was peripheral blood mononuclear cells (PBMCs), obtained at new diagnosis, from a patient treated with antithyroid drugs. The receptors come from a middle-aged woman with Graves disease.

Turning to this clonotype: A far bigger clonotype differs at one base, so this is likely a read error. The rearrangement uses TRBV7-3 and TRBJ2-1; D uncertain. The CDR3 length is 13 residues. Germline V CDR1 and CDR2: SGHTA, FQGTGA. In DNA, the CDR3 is TGTGCCAGCAGCTTCGACAATAAAGAGACCCGGTACTTC. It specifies CASSFDNKETRYF.

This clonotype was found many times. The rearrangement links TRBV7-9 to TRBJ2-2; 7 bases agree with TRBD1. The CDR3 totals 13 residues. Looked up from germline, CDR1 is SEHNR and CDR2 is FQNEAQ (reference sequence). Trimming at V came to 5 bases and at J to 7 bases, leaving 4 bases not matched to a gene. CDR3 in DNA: TGTGCCAGCAGCACGACAGGGATCGGGGAGCTGTTTTTT. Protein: CASSTTGIGELFF.

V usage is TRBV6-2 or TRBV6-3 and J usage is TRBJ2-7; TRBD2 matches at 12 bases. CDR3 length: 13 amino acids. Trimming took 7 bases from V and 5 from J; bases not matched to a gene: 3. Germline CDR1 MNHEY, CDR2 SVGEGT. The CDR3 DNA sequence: TGTGCCAGCACGACTAGCGGGAGCCACGAGCAGTACTTC. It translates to CASTTSGSHEQYF.

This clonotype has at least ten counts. The CDR3 region is CAISEKELVVKTQYF. DNA for the CDR3: TGTGCCATCAGTGAGAAAGAACTAGTTGTAAAGACCCAGTACTTC. This chain uses TRBV10-3 with TRBJ2-5, with D perhaps matching TRBD2 (5 bases). The length of the CDR3 is 15 residues. Between the trimmed V and J ends, which lost 2 bases and 6 bases, there was a span of 16 bases. Germline lookup yields CDR1 ENHRY and CDR2 SYGVKD.

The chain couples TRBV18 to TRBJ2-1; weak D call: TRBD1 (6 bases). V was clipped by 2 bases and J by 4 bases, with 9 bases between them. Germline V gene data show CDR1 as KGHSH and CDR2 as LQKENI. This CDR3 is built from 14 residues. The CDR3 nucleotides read TGTGCCAGCTCACCATTGACAGGTTACAATGAGCAGTTCTTC. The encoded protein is CASSPLTGYNEQFF.

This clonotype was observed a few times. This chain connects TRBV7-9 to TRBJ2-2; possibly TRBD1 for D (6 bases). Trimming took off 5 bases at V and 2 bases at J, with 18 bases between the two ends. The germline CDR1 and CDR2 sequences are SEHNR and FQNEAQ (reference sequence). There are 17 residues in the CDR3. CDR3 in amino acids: CASSPPARDTNTGELFF. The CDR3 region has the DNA TGTGCCAGCAGCCCTCCCGCCCGGGACACTAACACCGGGGAGCTGTTTTTT.

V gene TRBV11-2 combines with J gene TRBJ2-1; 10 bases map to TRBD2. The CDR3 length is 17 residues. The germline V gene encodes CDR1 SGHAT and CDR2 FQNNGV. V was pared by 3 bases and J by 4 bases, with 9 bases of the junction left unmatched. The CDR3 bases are TGTGCCAGCAGCTTTGCTAGCGGGAGCGTTCGGTACAATGAGCAGTTCTTC. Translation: CASSFASGSVRYNEQFF.

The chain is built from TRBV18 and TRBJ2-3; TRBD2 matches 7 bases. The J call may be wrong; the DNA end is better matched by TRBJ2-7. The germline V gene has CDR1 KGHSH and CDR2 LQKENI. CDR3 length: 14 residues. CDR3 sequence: CASSPPTGGIEQYF. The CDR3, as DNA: TGTGCCAGCTCACCACCGACCGGGGGGATCGAGCAGTACTTC.

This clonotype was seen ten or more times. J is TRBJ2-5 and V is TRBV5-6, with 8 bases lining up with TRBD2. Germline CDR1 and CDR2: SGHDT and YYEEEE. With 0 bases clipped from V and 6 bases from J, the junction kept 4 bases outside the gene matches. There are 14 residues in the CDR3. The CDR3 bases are TGTGCCAGCAGCTTGGCCAGCGGGAGTCAGACCCAGTACTTC. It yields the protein CASSLASGSQTQYF.

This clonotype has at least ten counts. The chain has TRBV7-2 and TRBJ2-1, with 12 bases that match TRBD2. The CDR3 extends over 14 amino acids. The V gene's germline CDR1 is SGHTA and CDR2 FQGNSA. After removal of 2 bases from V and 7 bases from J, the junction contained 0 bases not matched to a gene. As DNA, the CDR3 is TGTGCCAGCAGCTTAACTAGCGGGAGGAATGAGCAGTTCTTC. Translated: CASSLTSGRNEQFF.

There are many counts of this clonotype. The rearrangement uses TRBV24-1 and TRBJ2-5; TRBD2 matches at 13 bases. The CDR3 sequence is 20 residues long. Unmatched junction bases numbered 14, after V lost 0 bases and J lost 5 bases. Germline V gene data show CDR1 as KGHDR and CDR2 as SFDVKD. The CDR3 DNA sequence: TGTGCCACCAGTGATTTGAGGTCCCCCCAACTAGCGGGAGGGGTTGAGACCCAGTACTTC. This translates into CATSDLRSPQLAGGVETQYF.

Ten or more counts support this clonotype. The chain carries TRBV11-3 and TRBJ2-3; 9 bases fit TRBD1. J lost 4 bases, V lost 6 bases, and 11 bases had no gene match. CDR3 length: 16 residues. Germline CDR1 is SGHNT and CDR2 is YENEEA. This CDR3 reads CASRPPGQGMSDTQYF. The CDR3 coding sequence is TGTGCCAGCAGACCACCGGGACAGGGAATGTCAGATACGCAGTATTTT.

The CDR3 coding sequence is TGCAGCGTTAGACTTGGGGGGCGAGAGTACGAGCAGTACTTC. Protein: CSVRLGGREYEQYF. V is TRBV29-1 and J is TRBJ2-7; the D gene could be TRBD1 or TRBD2 (6 bases each). The CDR3 consists of 14 residues. V lost 5 bases to trimming and J lost 4 bases, with 18 bases between them. The germline gives CDR1 SQVTM, CDR2 ANQGSEA.

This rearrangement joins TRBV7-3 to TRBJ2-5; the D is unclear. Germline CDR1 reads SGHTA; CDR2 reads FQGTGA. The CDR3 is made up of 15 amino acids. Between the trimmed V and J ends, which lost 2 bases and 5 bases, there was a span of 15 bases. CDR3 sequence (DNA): TGTGCCAGCAGCTTATCCGGCATAGGGATGGAGACCCAGTACTTC. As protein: CASSLSGIGMETQYF. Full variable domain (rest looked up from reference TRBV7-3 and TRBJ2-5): GAGVSQTPSNKVTEKGKYVELRCDPISGHTALYWYRQSLGQGPEFLIYFQGTGAADDSGLPNDRFFAVRPEGSVSTLKIQRTERGDSAVYLCASSLSGIGMETQYFGPGTRLLVL.

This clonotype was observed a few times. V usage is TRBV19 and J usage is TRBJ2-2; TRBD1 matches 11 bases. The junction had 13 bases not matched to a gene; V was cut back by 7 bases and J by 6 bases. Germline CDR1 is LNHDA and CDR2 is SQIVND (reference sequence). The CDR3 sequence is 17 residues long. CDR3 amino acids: CASTYRVWGQGAGELFF. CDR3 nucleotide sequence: TGTGCCAGTACCTATAGGGTCTGGGGACAGGGGGCCGGGGAGCTGTTTTTT.

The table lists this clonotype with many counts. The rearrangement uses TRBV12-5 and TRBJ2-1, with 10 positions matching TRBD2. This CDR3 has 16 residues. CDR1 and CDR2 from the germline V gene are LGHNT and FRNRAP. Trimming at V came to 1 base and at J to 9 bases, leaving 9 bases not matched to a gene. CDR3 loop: CASGLGGTSVSVEQFF. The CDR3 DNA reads TGTGCTAGTGGTTTGGGTGGGACTAGCGTCTCTGTTGAGCAGTTCTTC.

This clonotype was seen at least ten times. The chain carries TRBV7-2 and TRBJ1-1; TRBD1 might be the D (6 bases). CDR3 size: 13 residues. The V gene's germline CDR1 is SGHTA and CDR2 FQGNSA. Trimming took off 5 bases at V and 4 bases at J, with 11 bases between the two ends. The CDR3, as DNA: TGTGCCAGCAGCCCAGGGGAAATCACTGAAGCTTTCTTT. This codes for CASSPGEITEAFF.

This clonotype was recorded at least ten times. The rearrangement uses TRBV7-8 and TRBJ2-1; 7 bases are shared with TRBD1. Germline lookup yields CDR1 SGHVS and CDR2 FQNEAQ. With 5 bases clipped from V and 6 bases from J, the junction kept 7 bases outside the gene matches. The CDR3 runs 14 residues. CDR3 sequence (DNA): TGTGCCAGCAGCCCTCGACAGGGCGGCAATGAGCAGTTCTTC. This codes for CASSPRQGGNEQFF.